The text below deals with one T cell receptor (beta chain). Antigen specificity is unknown. Germline CDR1 is WNHNN and CDR2 is SYGVQD (reference sequence). V lost 0 bases to trimming and J lost 7 bases; unmatched junction nucleotides: 5. The CDR3 contains 14 residues. These data originate in a study of T cell responses to AZD1222 COVID-19 vaccine. Study outcomes and limitations: There were vaccine-associated CD4 TCRs across spike, dominant at 160-218 and 743-854. Two doses of AZD1222 preceded a rise in Spike-specific TCR breadth and depth.

Clones were sequenced by immunoSEQ multiplex PCR, and TCRdb holds only the in-frame ones, with some missing. The sample lists 120,000 or so clones, roughly 88% occurring once. The sequence was collected from an adult in good health. Specimen: peripheral blood, collected on day 0 of MenACWY control vaccination. The rearrangement links TRBV10-1 to TRBJ2-5; 7 positions match TRBD1. CDR3 coding DNA: TGCGCCAGCAGTGAGTCGAGGGGGCGGACGACCCAGTACTTC. It translates to CASSESRGRTTQYF.